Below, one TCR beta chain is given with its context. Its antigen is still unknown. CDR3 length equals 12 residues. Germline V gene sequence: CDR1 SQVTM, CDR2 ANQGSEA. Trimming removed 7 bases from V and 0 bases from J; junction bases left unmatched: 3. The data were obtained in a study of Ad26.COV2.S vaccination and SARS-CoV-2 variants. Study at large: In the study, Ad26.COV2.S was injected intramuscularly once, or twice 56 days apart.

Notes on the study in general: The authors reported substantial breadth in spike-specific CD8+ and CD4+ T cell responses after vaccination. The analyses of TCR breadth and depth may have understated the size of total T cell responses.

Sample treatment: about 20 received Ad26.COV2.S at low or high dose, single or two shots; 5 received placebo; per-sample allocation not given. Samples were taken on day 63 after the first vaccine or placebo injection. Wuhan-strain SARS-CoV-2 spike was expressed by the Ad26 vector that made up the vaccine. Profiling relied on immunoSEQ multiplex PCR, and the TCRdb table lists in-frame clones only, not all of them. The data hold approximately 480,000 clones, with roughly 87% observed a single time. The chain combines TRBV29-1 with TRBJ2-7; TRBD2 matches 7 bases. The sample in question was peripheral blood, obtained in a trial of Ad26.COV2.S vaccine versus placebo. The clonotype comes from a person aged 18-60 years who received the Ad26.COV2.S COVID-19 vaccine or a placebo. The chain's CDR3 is CSAGGLSYEQYF. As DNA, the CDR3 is TGCAGCGCGGGAGGCCTCTCCTACGAGCAGTACTTC.